This T cell receptor beta chain is from a study of CD8+CD57+ T cells in acquired aplastic anemia (dated by TCRdb to 2017 to 2018). Background on the whole study: A mean of 3.2 ug of DNA, ranging from roughly 0.19 to 30 ug, was extracted from sorted CD4+ and CD8+ cells. CD8+CD57+ expansion was defined as frequency above the mean frequency observed in healthy subjects.

Broad study findings and their caveats: No significant difference in CD8+ Simpson's diversity was found between patients and healthy controls (P=0.060). Approximately 27 CD8+ CDR3 sequences were found in both patients and controls but appeared to be highly expressed in patients and within the immunodominant clones of the patients.

A note on this clonotype: Its antigen is still unknown. One base away there is no much larger clone; base qualities are not given.

The patients picked for sequencing were ones in whom flow cytometry had shown an expansion of CD8+CD57+ cells. Every patient had severe acquired aplastic anemia, diagnosed using the International Study of Aplastic Anemia and Agranulocytosis and Camitta criteria. Patients had received no therapy at the time of blood sampling. In this study, sorted CD4+ and CD8+ T cells from the blood of healthy subjects and of severe aplastic anemia patients had their TCR repertoires deep-sequenced. Patients were enrolled in the USA under clinicaltrials.gov protocols 00001620, 01623167, 00001397, 00071045, 00081523 and 00961064. Ficoll-Paque density gradient centrifugation was used to isolate peripheral blood mononuclear cells. CD4+ and CD8+ T cells were sorted by FACS or magnetic beads before DNA extraction. Genomic DNA served as template for TCR beta VDJ combination and CDR3 sequence profiling. TCR repertoire sequencing was run on an Illumina HiSeq 2000. In the source study's methods: Repertoires were assessed using TRBV/TRBJ rearrangement plots, CDR3 size and DJ length profiles, and Simpson's diversity index. The most abundant DNA sequence in the deep sequencing data was taken as the immunodominant clone. CDR3 amino acid sequences were checked for sharing between subjects and were compared against published repertoires and the VDJdb database. TCRdb redid the processing of the public reads, applying fastp at Q25 and MiXCR, and retained in-frame beta chains. Every CDR3 protein is listed once, alongside the most common genes and DNA of its rows. The V and J calls follow TCRdb's processing rather than the paper's. The sample contains 450,000 to 550,000 distinct CDR3 sequences, approximately 32% of them found a single time. The top ten hold 0.82% of the sample.

Spanning cysteine to phenylalanine, the CDR3 consists of 13 amino acids. CDR3 DNA only is kept here, 39 bases in frame from base 1. For CDR1 and CDR2, the germline V gene lists MNHNS and SASEGT. The V end loses 1 base and the J end loses 1 base, and a stretch of 5 bases separates them. The receptor was derived from a human donor with aplastic anemia. Source material: sorted CD4+, CD8+, or CD8+CD57+ T cells (not recorded which) from PBMCs. This chain is built from TRBV6-1 and TRBJ2-7; no D segment can be confidently identified. The CDR3 is CASSEVGSYEQYF. The DNA sequence is as follows: TGTGCCAGCAGTGAAGTGGGTTCCTACGAGCAGTACTTC.